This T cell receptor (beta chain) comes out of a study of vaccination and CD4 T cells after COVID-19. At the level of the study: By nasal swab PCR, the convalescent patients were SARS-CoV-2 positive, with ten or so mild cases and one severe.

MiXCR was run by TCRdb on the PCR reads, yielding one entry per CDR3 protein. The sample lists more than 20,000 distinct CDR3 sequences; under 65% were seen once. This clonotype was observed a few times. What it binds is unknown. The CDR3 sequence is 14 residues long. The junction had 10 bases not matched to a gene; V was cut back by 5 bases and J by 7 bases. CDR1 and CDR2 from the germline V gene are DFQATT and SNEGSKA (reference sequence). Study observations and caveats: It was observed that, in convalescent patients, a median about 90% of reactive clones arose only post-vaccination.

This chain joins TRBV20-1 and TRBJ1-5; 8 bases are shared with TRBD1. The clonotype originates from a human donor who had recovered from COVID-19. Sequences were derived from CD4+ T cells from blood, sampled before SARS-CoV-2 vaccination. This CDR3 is CSARPGQGSQPQHF. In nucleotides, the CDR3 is TGCAGTGCTCGTCCAGGACAGGGTTCACAGCCCCAGCATTTT.